This TCR beta chain originates from a study of cytomegalovirus exposure and HLA in healthy donors. Unmatched junction bases numbered 8, after V lost 5 bases and J lost 7 bases. The length of the CDR3 is 15 residues. The germline V gene has CDR1 SGHNT and CDR2 YENEEA. The study ran its PCR with 60 Vbeta and 13 Jbeta primers. Sequenced by immunoSEQ multiplex PCR; TCRdb stores in-frame clones only, minus some. The sample consists of around 91,000 clones, under 65% of them appearing once. The specimen sequenced was PBMCs. This clonotype was obtained from a man between 60 and 70 years old in good health and CMV-seronegative. The genes are TRBV11-3 and TRBJ2-1; 10 nucleotides agree with TRBD1. This CDR3 is CASSEGTGDMNEQFF. DNA of the CDR3: TGTGCCAGCAGCGAAGGGACAGGGGATATGAATGAGCAGTTCTTC.